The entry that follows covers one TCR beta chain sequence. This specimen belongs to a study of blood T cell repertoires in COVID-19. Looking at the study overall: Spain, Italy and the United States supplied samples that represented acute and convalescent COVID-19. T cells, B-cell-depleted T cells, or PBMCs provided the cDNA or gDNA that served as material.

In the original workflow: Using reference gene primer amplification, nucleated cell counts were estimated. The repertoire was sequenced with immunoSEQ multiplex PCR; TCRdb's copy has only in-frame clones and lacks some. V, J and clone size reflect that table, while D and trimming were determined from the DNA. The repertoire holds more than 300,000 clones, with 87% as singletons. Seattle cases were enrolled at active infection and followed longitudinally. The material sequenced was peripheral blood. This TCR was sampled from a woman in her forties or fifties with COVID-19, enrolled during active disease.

CDR3 in amino acids: CASSSPGGAQGSGYTF. The CDR3 nucleotides are TGTGCCAGCAGCTCCCCGGGGGGGGCCCAGGGGAGCGGCTACACCTTC. V and J are TRBV5-4 and TRBJ1-2; tentatively, D is TRBD1 (6 bases). Per germline, CDR1 SGHNT and CDR2 YYREEE (reference sequence). V lost 3 bases to trimming and J lost 8 bases, with 23 bases between them. CDR3 length equals 16 residues. Looking up the rest from reference TRBV5-4 and TRBJ1-2 gives the full variable domain: ETGVTQSPTHLIKTRGQQVTLRCSSQSGHNTVSWYQQALGQGPQFIFQYYREEENGRGNFPPRFSGLQFPNYSSELNVNALELDDSALYLCASSSPGGAQGSGYTFGSGTRLTVV.